This T cell receptor (beta chain) was sequenced in a study of early T cells in non-severe SARS-CoV-2 infection. On the study more broadly: Sequencing was performed on bulk RNA from unsorted whole blood, leaving chains unpaired. Study-wide results and limits: Sequences matched to VDJdb favored anti-spike CD8 responses, while private and CD4 specificities were missed.

In this sample, this clonotype turned up many times. No antigen is known for it. The CDR3 contains 13 residues. V gave up 8 bases and J gave up 4 bases; unmatched junction bases: 8. Germline values: CDR1 MNHEY, CDR2 SMNVEV (reference sequence). TCRdb processed the 5' RACE reads anew with MiXCR; each CDR3 protein has one entry. The table records roughly 120,000 distinct CDR3 sequences, about 16% of them present only once. The TCR originated in an adult who was a healthcare worker with PCR-confirmed SARS-CoV-2 infection or an uninfected control (not recorded which). V gene TRBV27 combines with J gene TRBJ2-7; 7 nucleotides agree with TRBD1. The material sequenced was whole blood. CDR3 protein: CASGKGASYEQYF. The CDR3 DNA sequence: TGTGCCAGCGGGAAGGGGGCGAGTTACGAGCAGTACTTC.